The 22 T cell receptor beta chains below were found in one sample sequenced in a study of Tregs in tolerant kidney transplant recipients. Method: immunoSEQ multiplex PCR; TCRdb's copy keeps in-frame clones and lacks some. The data show 75,000 to 95,000 clones, approximately 90% seen once. Sequenced: CD8+ T cells from blood. These receptor sequences come from a human donor in good health.

This clone was recorded once. The chain employs TRBV7-9 and TRBJ1-2; D possibly corresponds to TRBD1 (6 bases). The CDR3 runs to 15 residues. Germline V lookup: CDR1 SEHNR, CDR2 FQNEAQ (reference sequence). The ends were cut back, 1 base at V and 0 bases at J, with 9 bases in the middle. In DNA, the CDR3 is TGTGCCAGCAGCTTAGGACAGGAGGCTAACTATGGCTACACCTTC. This sequence encodes CASSLGQEANYGYTF.

This chain links TRBV5-6 with TRBJ2-7; the match to TRBD2 covers 8 bases. Germline V gene lookup returns CDR1 SGHDT and CDR2 YYEEEE. Unmatched junction bases numbered 6, after V lost 3 bases and J lost 4 bases. This CDR3 is built from 14 residues. The CDR3 protein is CASSSGLVRYEQYF. The CDR3 region has the DNA TGTGCCAGCAGCTCGGGACTAGTACGGTACGAGCAGTACTTC.

The rearrangement links TRBV5-1 to TRBJ2-7, with TRBD2 matching 7 bases. The CDR3 runs 13 residues. The germline CDR1 and CDR2 sequences are SGHRS and YFSETQ. The ends lost 4 bases at V and 3 bases at J; junction bases unmatched: 4. The CDR3, as DNA: TGCGCCAGCAGCCTGGGGACTATCTACGAGCAGTACTTC. As protein: CASSLGTIYEQYF.

The V and J genes are TRBV7-6 and TRBJ1-2; D remains unclear. Per germline, CDR1 SGHVS and CDR2 FNYEAQ. The length of the CDR3 is 14 residues. Trimming removed 2 bases at V and 7 bases at J, with 14 bases between. The CDR3 DNA is TGTGCCAGCAGCTTACGTGACTTCGGATCTGGCTACACCTTC. Encoded protein: CASSLRDFGSGYTF. The full variable domain, with the rest looked up from reference TRBV7-6 and TRBJ1-2, is GAGVSQSPRYKVTKRGQDVALRCDPISGHVSLYWYRQALGQGPEFLTYFNYEAQQDKSGLPNDRFSAERPEGSISTLTIQRTEQRDSAMYRCASSLRDFGSGYTFGSGTRLTVV.

The chain carries TRBV4-1 and TRBJ2-7; 7 nucleotides line up with TRBD1. CDR1 MGHRA and CDR2 YSYEKL come from the germline V gene. This CDR3 contains 13 residues. Trimming cost V 5 bases and J 4 bases; bases outside gene matches: 5. In DNA form, the CDR3 reads TGCGCCAGCAGCTCCGGACAGGATTACGAGCAGTACTTC. Translated, it gives CASSSGQDYEQYF.

The rearrangement links TRBV4-1 to TRBJ1-2; possibly TRBD1 for D (5 bases). In germline, CDR1 is MGHRA, CDR2 YSYEKL. The CDR3 spans 16 residues. The V end was cut by 0 bases, the J end by 5 bases, with 16 bases between. DNA for the CDR3: TGCGCCAGCAGCCAAGAGTCAGGGTATATAACTTATGGCTACACCTTC. Residues: CASSQESGYITYGYTF.

The V call is TRBV15, the J call TRBJ2-6; a possible D gene is TRBD2 (5 bases). Trimming left V 4 bases short and J 0 bases short, with 10 bases between. Germline V gives CDR1 LNHNV, CDR2 YYDKDF (reference sequence). This CDR3 is 16 amino acids long. The CDR3: CATSKTRGSGANVLTF. The CDR3 coding sequence is TGTGCCACCAGCAAAACCCGGGGCTCTGGGGCCAACGTCCTGACTTTC.

The rearrangement joins TRBV7-3 to TRBJ2-7; tentatively, D is TRBD2 (6 bases). Trimming removed 2 bases at V and 0 bases at J, with 11 bases between. The CDR3 extends over 15 amino acids. Germline lookup yields CDR1 SGHTA and CDR2 FQGTGA. CDR3 loop: CASSLYGGPSYEQYF. In DNA form, the CDR3 reads TGTGCCAGCAGCTTATACGGGGGACCCTCCTACGAGCAGTACTTC.

This clone was detected only once. The V call is TRBV5-1, the J call TRBJ2-7; possibly TRBD1 for D (6 bases). The V and J ends lost 3 bases and 0 bases respectively, with 13 bases between them. The germline CDR1 and CDR2 sequences are SGHRS and YFSETQ. CDR3 length equals 15 residues. The CDR3 DNA reads TGCGCCAGCAGCTCCCGGCAGGGGACCTCCTACGAGCAGTACTTC. Its translation: CASSSRQGTSYEQYF.

The chain joins TRBV6-1 to TRBJ1-2; D uncertain. Trimming cost V 11 bases and J 6 bases, with 10 bases left between them. The CDR3 runs 10 residues. Germline CDR1 reads MNHNS; CDR2 reads SASEGT. CDR3 sequence (DNA): TGTGCCTCCCTAGGTGATGGCTACACCTTC. Translating it yields CASLGDGYTF.

V usage is TRBV7-9 and J usage is TRBJ2-4; D is uncertain. The CDR3 sequence is 15 residues long. Germline V lookup: CDR1 SEHNR, CDR2 FQNEAQ (reference sequence). V was clipped by 5 bases and J by 1 base, with 12 bases between them. The CDR3 DNA reads as TGTGCCAGCAGCCCGCCGGAAAGGGCCAAAAACATTCAGTACTTC. Its translation: CASSPPERAKNIQYF.

This sequence joins TRBV10-2 and TRBJ1-1; 7 bases line up with TRBD1. The germline V gene has CDR1 WSHSY and CDR2 SAAADI. This CDR3 is built from 13 residues. The V gene end was trimmed by 4 bases and the J gene end by 1 base; junction bases not matched to a gene: 0. The chain's CDR3 is CASSGQGNTEAFF. The CDR3 coding sequence is TGCGCCAGCAGTGGACAGGGGAACACTGAAGCTTTCTTT.

The rearrangement links TRBV6-6 to TRBJ1-3; D gene uncertain. V was cut by 0 bases and J by 3 bases, with 6 bases left in between. The CDR3 totals 14 residues. Germline V gene sequence: CDR1 MNHNY, CDR2 SVGAGI (reference sequence). Written as DNA, the CDR3 is TGTGCCAGCAGTTACTCGTTGGGTGGAAACACCATATATTTT. Its protein is CASSYSLGGNTIYF.

This sequence joins TRBV7-6 and TRBJ1-4; 7 nucleotides align to TRBD1. This CDR3 comprises 15 residues. CDR1 and CDR2 (germline): SGHVS, FNYEAQ. V lost 4 bases and J lost 0; bases outside the gene matches: 2. As DNA, the CDR3 is TGTGCCAGCAGCTCGGGGACAGCAACTAATGAAAAACTGTTTTTT. Amino acids: CASSSGTATNEKLFF. Looking up the rest from reference TRBV7-6 and TRBJ1-4 gives the full variable domain: GAGVSQSPRYKVTKRGQDVALRCDPISGHVSLYWYRQALGQGPEFLTYFNYEAQQDKSGLPNDRFSAERPEGSISTLTIQRTEQRDSAMYRCASSSGTATNEKLFFGSGTQLSVL.

The rearrangement joins TRBV19 to TRBJ1-2; TRBD1 agrees at 9 bases. Germline-derived CDR1 and CDR2 are LNHDA and SQIVND (reference sequence). After removal of 6 bases from V and 7 bases from J, the junction contained 18 bases not matched to a gene. The CDR3 loop spans 17 amino acids. CDR3 coding DNA: TGTGCCAGTAGGCAAGTTAGGACAGGGGTGAGATTCGGTGGCTACACCTTC. Encoded protein: CASRQVRTGVRFGGYTF.

The rearrangement joins TRBV7-9 to TRBJ1-1; 7 bases align to TRBD1. Germline V gives CDR1 SEHNR, CDR2 FQNEAQ (reference sequence). Germline trimming cut 3 bases from V and 1 base from J; bases unmatched to any gene: 5. The CDR3 has 15 residues. CDR3 in amino acids: CASSFKTGTNTEAFF. CDR3 nucleotide sequence: TGTGCCAGCAGCTTTAAGACAGGGACGAACACTGAAGCTTTCTTT.

This sequence joins TRBV4-1 and TRBJ1-1; 7 bases match TRBD1. The V segment lost 4 bases and the J segment 0 bases; nucleotides outside the gene matches: 5. Germline values: CDR1 MGHRA, CDR2 YSYEKL. The length of the CDR3 is 15 residues. The CDR3 is CASSLSGGMNTEAFF. CDR3 coding DNA: TGCGCCAGCAGCCTTTCAGGGGGGATGAACACTGAAGCTTTCTTT.

The rearrangement links TRBV19 to TRBJ1-2; no definite D call. The V end lost 5 bases, the J end lost 1 base, and 8 bases lay between the germline ends. Germline CDR1 LNHDA, CDR2 SQIVND (reference sequence). The CDR3 spans 13 residues. The CDR3 bases are TGTGCCAGTAGTCCCGGGGATAACTATGGCTACACCTTC. Its translation: CASSPGDNYGYTF. The variable domain in full, completed from reference TRBV19 and TRBJ1-2, reads DGGITQSPKYLFRKEGQNVTLSCEQNLNHDAMYWYRQDPGQGLRLIYYSQIVNDFQKGDIAEGYSVSREKKESFPLTVTSAQKNPTAFYLCASSPGDNYGYTFGSGTRLTVV.

This rearrangement joins TRBV4-2 to TRBJ2-3; D is possibly TRBD2 (7 bases). Between the trimmed V and J ends, which lost 4 bases and 5 bases, there was a span of 16 bases. CDR1 and CDR2 (germline): LGHNA, YNFKEQ. This CDR3 has 15 amino acids. For the CDR3, the DNA is TGTGCCAGCAGCCCCCGAGAGGGGGGGGAAGATACGCAGTATTTT. Translating gives CASSPREGGEDTQYF.

This rearrangement joins TRBV27 to TRBJ2-7, with D perhaps assigned TRBD1 or TRBD2 (5 bases each). Trimming shortened V by 3 bases and J by 2 bases, and 8 bases separated the two germline ends. In germline, CDR1 is MNHEY, CDR2 SMNVEV (reference sequence). The CDR3 length is 13 residues. The CDR3 spells CASSLRGPYEQYF. The CDR3 DNA follows: TGTGCCAGCAGTTTGAGGGGCCCCTACGAGCAGTACTTC.

The chain employs TRBV13 and TRBJ2-5; 13 nucleotides line up with TRBD2. The J call is uncertain, as TRBJ2-7 better fits the DNA end. Germline V CDR1 and CDR2: PRHDT, FYEKMQ (reference sequence). The CDR3 covers 19 residues. CDR3 region: CASSLGLAGGTTPNYEQYF. In DNA form, the CDR3 reads TGTGCCAGCAGCTTAGGACTAGCGGGAGGGACGACCCCGAACTACGAGCAGTACTTC.

V and J are TRBV2 and TRBJ1-1, with 8 positions matching TRBD1. The CDR3 runs to 14 residues. The germline CDR1 and CDR2 sequences are SNHLY and FYNNEI. V was clipped by 9 bases and J by 5 bases; unmatched bases: 11. CDR3 nucleotide sequence: TGTGCCAGGACGACAGGGGTGCAAATGACTGAAGCTTTCTTT. Its translation is CARTTGVQMTEAFF.